This entry is about one T cell receptor (beta chain). The data belong to a study of CXCR4 blockade with PD-1 therapy in pancreatic cancer. The V gene end was trimmed by 5 bases and the J gene end by 6 bases; junction bases not matched to a gene: 8. Germline CDR1 and CDR2: SGHNT and YENEEA. CDR3 length equals 14 residues. Clones were sequenced by immunoSEQ multiplex PCR, and TCRdb holds only the in-frame ones, with some missing. The table has under 1,000 clones, roughly 44% seen once. Sample: tumor tissue. The rearrangement links TRBV11-3 to TRBJ2-7; TRBD1 matches at 9 bases. The sequence derives from a human donor with pancreatic ductal adenocarcinoma. The CDR3 loop is CASSRGQGSSEQYF. CDR3 coding DNA: TGTGCCAGCAGCCGCGGACAGGGGAGCTCCGAGCAGTACTTC.